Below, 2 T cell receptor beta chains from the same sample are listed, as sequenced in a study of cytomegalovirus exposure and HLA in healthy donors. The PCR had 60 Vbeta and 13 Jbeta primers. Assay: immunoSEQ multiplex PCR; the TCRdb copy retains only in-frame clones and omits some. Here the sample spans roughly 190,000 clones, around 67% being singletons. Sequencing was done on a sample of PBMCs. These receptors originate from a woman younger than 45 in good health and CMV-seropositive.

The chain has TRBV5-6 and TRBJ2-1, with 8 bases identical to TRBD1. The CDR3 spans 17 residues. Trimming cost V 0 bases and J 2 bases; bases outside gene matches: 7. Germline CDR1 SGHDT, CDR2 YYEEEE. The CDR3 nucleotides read TGTGCCAGCAGCTTGGCGTGGGTCAGGGGGCCCTACAATGAGCAGTTCTTC. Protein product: CASSLAWVRGPYNEQFF. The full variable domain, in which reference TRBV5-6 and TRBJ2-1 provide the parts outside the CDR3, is DAGVTQSPTHLIKTRGQQVTLRCSPKSGHDTVSWYQQALGQGPQFIFQYYEEEERQRGNFPDRFSGHQFPNYSSELNVNALLLGDSALYLCASSLAWVRGPYNEQFFGPGTRLTVL.

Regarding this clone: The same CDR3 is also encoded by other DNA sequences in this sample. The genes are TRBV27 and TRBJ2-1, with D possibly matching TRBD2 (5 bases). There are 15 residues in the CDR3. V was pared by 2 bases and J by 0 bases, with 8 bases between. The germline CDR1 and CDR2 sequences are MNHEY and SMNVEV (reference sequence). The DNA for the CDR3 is TGTGCCAGCAGTTTAAGCGGTAGCTCCTACAATGAGCAGTTCTTC. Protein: CASSLSGSSYNEQFF.